This paragraph reports one T cell receptor (beta chain). This sample was included in a study of blood T cell repertoires in COVID-19. V lost 4 bases, J lost 6 bases, and 15 bases stayed unmatched. CDR1 and CDR2 from the germline V gene are SGHNT and YYREEE (reference sequence). This CDR3 has 17 amino acids. The assay was immunoSEQ multiplex PCR, and TCRdb's table has in-frame clones only and misses some. The sample lists about 190,000 clones, roughly 80% occurring once. The TCR originated in a woman aged 60 to 75 with COVID-19, enrolled during active disease. This rearrangement joins TRBV5-4 to TRBJ2-1, with 8 bases fitting TRBD2. The sample taken for sequencing was peripheral blood. This chain's CDR3 is CASSPTLSAGAGNEQFF. Written as DNA, the CDR3 is TGTGCCAGCAGCCCCACCCTTTCAGCGGGAGCGGGCAATGAGCAGTTCTTC.